The text below deals with one T cell receptor beta chain. Preparing the TCRbeta library involved the use of unique molecular identifiers. Each CDR3 protein gets one entry after TCRdb re-called the PCR reads with MiXCR. This table holds more than 300,000 distinct CDR3 sequences, around 15% found once. This entry is derived from a study of T-cell reconstitution after alpha-beta-depleted transplantation in children. The germline gives CDR1 MGHRA, CDR2 YSYEKL. The CDR3 runs 14 residues. Trimming took 2 bases from V and 2 from J, leaving 10 bases between them. V is TRBV4-1 and J is TRBJ2-7; D is ambiguous. This sequence was found in a male patient between 2 and 10 years old who had a stem cell transplant for acute lymphoblastic leukemia, so the T cells may come from the graft donor. This specimen consisted of PBMCs, mostly from graft donor cells, obtained 360 days after TCRalphabeta/CD19-depleted stem cell transplant. CDR3 in DNA: TGCGCCAGCAGCCAACAGGACCCACCCTACGAGCAGTACTTC. Its protein product is CASSQQDPPYEQYF.